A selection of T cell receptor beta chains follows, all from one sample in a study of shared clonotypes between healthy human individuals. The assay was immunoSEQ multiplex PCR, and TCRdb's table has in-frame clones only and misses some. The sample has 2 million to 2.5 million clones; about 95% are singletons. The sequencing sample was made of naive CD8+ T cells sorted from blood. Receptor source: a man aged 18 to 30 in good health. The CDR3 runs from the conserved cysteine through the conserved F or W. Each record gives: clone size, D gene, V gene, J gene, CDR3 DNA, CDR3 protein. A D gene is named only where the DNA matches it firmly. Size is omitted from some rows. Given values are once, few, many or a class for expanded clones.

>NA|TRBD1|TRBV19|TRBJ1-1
TGTGCCAGTAACAGGGGGGAAGGAAACACTGAAGCTTTCTTT
CASNRGEGNTEAFF
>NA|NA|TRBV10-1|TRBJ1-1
TGCGCCAGCAGTGAGTCGGGGGCCGTCGCTTTCTTT
CASSESGAVAFF
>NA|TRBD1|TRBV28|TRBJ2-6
TGTGCCAGCGGAGACTTCACAGGGGGCGGGGACCCCTCTGGGGCCAACGTCCTGACTTTC
CASGDFTGGGDPSGANVLTF
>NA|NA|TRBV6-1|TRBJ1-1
TGTGCCAGCAGTGAGGGCGGCCCTGAAGCTTTCTTT
CASSEGGPEAFF
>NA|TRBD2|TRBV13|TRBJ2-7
TGTGCCAGCAGCTTCCGGGGGGGCTCGCTCTACGAGCAGTACTTC
CASSFRGGSLYEQYF
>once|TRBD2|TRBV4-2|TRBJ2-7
TGTGCCAGCAGCCCCAGACTAGCGGGGGGGGACGAGCAGTACTTC
CASSPRLAGGDEQYF
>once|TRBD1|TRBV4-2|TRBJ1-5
TGTGCCAGCAGCCAAGAGCAGGGGGCGGTTCAGCCCCAGCATTTT
CASSQEQGAVQPQHF
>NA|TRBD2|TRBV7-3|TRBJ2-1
TGTGCCAGCAGCTCTAGCGGGGGCCACAATGAGCAGTTCTTC
CASSSSGGHNEQFF
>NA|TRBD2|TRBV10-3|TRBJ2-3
TGTGCCATCAGTGAGGATACTAGCGGGGGGGCCTATACGCAGTATTTT
CAISEDTSGGAYTQYF
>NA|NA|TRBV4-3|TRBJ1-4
TGCGCCAGCAGCCAAGATATGACCATTCTTAATGAAAAACTGTTTTTT
CASSQDMTILNEKLFF
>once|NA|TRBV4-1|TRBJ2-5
TGCGCCAGCAGCCAATCCTGGGACGGAGAGACCCAGTACTTC
CASSQSWDGETQYF
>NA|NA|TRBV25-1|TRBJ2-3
TGTGCCAGCACCGAGATGAGGGGGAGGGAGTATTTT
CASTEMRGREYF
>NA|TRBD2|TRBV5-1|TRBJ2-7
TGCGCCAGCAGCTCAGGAGCGGGAGGGTCCCGCGAGCAGTACTTC
CASSSGAGGSREQYF
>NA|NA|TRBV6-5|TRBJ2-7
TGTGCCAGTCGGACAGCCTTTACCGACGAGCAGTACTTC
CASRTAFTDEQYF
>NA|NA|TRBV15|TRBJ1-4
TGTGCCACCAGCGCACCAAGGCAAAGACTGTTTTTT
CATSAPRQRLFF
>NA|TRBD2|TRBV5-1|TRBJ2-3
TGCGCCAGCAGCTTGGGGGCGGCTAGCGGGGCAGATACGCAGTATTTT
CASSLGAASGADTQYF
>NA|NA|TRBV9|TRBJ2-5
TGTGCCAGCAGCGTATGGGAAAGGACAGTCCAAGAGACCCAGTACTTC
CASSVWERTVQETQYF
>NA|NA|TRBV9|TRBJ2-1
TGTGCCAGCAGCGGGATGACAGCCTCCTACAATGAGCAGTTCTTC
CASSGMTASYNEQFF
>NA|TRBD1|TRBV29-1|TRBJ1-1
TGCAGCGTTGTGGGACAGGGGGGCACTGAAGCTTTCTTT
CSVVGQGGTEAFF
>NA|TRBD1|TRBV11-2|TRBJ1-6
TGTGCCAGCAGCCTAGACCACAGGGGCTATAATTCACCCCTCCACTTT
CASSLDHRGYNSPLHF
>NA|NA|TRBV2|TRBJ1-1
TGTGCCAGCAAGGGCAGGAACACTGAAGCTTTCTTT
CASKGRNTEAFF
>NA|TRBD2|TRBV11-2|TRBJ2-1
TGTGCCAGCAGCCCCAAAACTAGCGGCCCCTACAATGAGCAGTTCTTC
CASSPKTSGPYNEQFF
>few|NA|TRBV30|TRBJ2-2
TGTGCCTGGAGCCACACCGGGGAGCTGTTTTTT
CAWSHTGELFF
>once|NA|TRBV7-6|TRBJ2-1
TGTGCCAGCAGCTTAGAAGGGGCCCCGAGCTCCTACAATGAGCAGTTCTTC
CASSLEGAPSSYNEQFF
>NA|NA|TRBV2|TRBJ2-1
TGTGCCAGCATCCGAGACAACTCCTACAATGAGCAGTTCTTC
CASIRDNSYNEQFF
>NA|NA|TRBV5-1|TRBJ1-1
TGCGCCAGCAGCTTGGACCCAACCTACACTGAAGCTTTCTTT
CASSLDPTYTEAFF
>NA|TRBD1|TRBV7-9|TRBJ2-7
TGTGCCAGCAGCCCTGGACAGGCCCACGAGCAGTACTTC
CASSPGQAHEQYF
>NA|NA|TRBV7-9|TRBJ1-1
TGTGCCAGCAGCCCGCCGGCCGGGCCTGAAGCTTTCTTT
CASSPPAGPEAFF
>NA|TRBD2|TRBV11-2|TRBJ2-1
TGTGCCAGCAGCTTAGGTGGCGGGAGGGACGAGCAGTTCTTC
CASSLGGGRDEQFF
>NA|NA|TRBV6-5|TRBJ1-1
TGTGCCAGCAGTTACTCCGCAGACACTGAAGCTTTCTTT
CASSYSADTEAFF
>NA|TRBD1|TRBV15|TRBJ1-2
TGTGCCACCAGAGACCTACAGGGGGACGGAGGCTACACCTTC
CATRDLQGDGGYTF
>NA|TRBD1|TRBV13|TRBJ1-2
TGTGCCAGCAGCTTATTTGGACAGGGGTTCTCTGGCTACACCTTC
CASSLFGQGFSGYTF
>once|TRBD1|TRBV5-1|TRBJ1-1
TGCGCCAGCAGTCAAGGGACAGTTCAGTCCACTGAAGCTTTCTTT
CASSQGTVQSTEAFF
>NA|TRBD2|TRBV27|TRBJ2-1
TGTGCCAGCAGGGCGGGACTAATATACAATGAGCAGTTCTTC
CASRAGLIYNEQFF
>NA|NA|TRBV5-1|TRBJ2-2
TGCGCCAGCAGCTTGGCCGGGCCGGAGGGGACCGGGGAGCTGTTTTTT
CASSLAGPEGTGELFF
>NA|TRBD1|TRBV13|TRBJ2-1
TGTGCCAGCAGACTTACAGGGGGCGCGGATGAGCAGTTCTTC
CASRLTGGADEQFF
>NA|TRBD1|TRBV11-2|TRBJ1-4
TGTGCCAGCAGCCGGGACAGGGGGCGAGGTGAAAAACTGTTTTTT
CASSRDRGRGEKLFF
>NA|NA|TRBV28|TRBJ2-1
TGTGCCAGCAGTTTAGACATAAGCTCCTACAATGAGCAGTTCTTC
CASSLDISSYNEQFF
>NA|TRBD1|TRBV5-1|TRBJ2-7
TGCGCCAGCAGCGATGGACAGGGAAGACCCTACGAGCAGTACTTC
CASSDGQGRPYEQYF
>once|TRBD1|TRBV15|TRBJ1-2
TGTGCCACCAGCGTGGGACAGGGCTATGGCTACACCTTC
CATSVGQGYGYTF
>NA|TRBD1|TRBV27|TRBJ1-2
TGTGCCAGCAGTTTGACAGGGGGCTATGGCTACACCTTC
CASSLTGGYGYTF
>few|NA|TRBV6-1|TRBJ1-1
TGTGCCAGCAGTGTCGTGGAGGGCACTGAAGCTTTCTTT
CASSVVEGTEAFF
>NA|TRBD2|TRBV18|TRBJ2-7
TGTGCCAGCTCACCACTAGCGGGAGCCTACGAGCAGTACTTC
CASSPLAGAYEQYF
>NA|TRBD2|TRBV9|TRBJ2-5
TGTGCCAGCAGCGTAGGACTAGCGGGGGGGTTGGAGACCCAGTACTTC
CASSVGLAGGLETQYF
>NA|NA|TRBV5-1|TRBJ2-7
TGCGCCAGCAGCCCCTTTGAGAGCGGGTCCTCCTACGAGCAGTACTTC
CASSPFESGSSYEQYF